The subject of this entry is one TCR beta chain. Its antigen target is currently unknown. Base-call qualities are not available, and no considerably larger clone is one nucleotide away. This sample is part of a study of early T cells in non-severe SARS-CoV-2 infection (TCRdb year 2021). Background for the entire study: Because TCR sequencing relied on bulk RNA taken from unsorted whole blood, pairing of alpha and beta chains was not possible.

A case-control design nested within a healthcare worker cohort in London, UK, was used, with weekly nasopharyngeal swab PCR tests and blood sampling performed. Healthcare workers were recruited between 23 and 31 March 2020, during the week of the UK lockdown, and were followed weekly for up to about 15 weeks. The library was obtained by 5' RACE. The sample was run on a NextSeq 500. In the TCR library protocol, unique molecular identifiers were attached to individual cDNA molecules to correct for PCR bias and sequencing error. Both TCR alpha and beta chains were sequenced, and tight co-correlation was observed between alpha and beta sequence abundances in each sample. The authors processed their data as follows. Decombinator V4 was used to annotate TCR sequences for V gene, J gene and CDR3. Expanded TCRs were defined as changing significantly between any two time points under a Poisson model with p below 0.0001. TCR abundances were normalised to the total number of TCRs sequenced per sample and were expressed as counts per million. MAIT TCRs were defined by TRAV1-2 paired with TRAJ12, TRAJ20 or TRAJ33, and iNKT TCRs by TRAV10 paired with TRAJ18. VDJdb, accessed 1 November 2021, was searched for CMV, EBV and SARS-CoV-2 annotated TCRs, with TCRs annotated for multiple antigens excluded. In TCRdb, the public reads were trimmed at Q25 with fastp and aligned with MiXCR, with productive beta chains retained. Each CDR3 protein gets just one entry, which takes the most common genes and DNA from the rows behind it. These V and J calls are TCRdb output, not the study's own analysis. The sample table lists approximately 69,000 distinct CDR3 sequences, 10% to 15% of them with a count of one. Jointly, the top ten make up roughly 6% of the sample.

V drops 2 bases and J drops 7 bases, leaving 13 bases in between. Counted from cysteine to phenylalanine, this CDR3 has 14 amino acids. The entry retains the CDR3 DNA only, 42 bases that are in frame from base 1. From the germline V gene, CDR1 is SGHDT and CDR2 is YYEEEE. The paper's findings and limits, for the study overall: VDJdb matching was skewed toward anti-spike CD8 responses and likely underestimated virus-specific expansions, missing private and CD4 specificities.

The chain employs TRBV5-6 and TRBJ1-5; the D gene is perhaps TRBD1, from 5 matching bases. This sequence was found in an adult who was a healthcare worker with PCR-confirmed SARS-CoV-2 infection or an uninfected control (not recorded which). Sequenced input: whole blood. The sequenced DNA: TGTGCCAGCAGCTTTATGGGGCGCTGGCAGCCCCAGCATTTT. Translated, this is CASSFMGRWQPQHF. The entire variable domain, with the stretches around the CDR3 drawn from the reference TRBV5-6 and TRBJ1-5 proteins, is DAGVTQSPTHLIKTRGQQVTLRCSPKSGHDTVSWYQQALGQGPQFIFQYYEEEERQRGNFPDRFSGHQFPNYSSELNVNALLLGDSALYLCASSFMGRWQPQHFGDGTRLSIL.